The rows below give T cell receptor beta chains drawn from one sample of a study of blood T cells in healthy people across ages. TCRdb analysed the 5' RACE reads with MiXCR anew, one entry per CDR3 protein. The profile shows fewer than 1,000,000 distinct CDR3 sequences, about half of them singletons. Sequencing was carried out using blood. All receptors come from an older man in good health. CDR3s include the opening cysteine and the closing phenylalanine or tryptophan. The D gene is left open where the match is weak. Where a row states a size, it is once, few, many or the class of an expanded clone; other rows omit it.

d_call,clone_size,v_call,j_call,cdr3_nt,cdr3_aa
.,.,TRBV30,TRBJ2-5,TGTGCCTGGAGTGTGGGCGCAACCCAAGAGACCCAGTACTTC,CAWSVGATQETQYF
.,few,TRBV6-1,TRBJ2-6,TGTGCCAGCAGTGAAACGGAGGGGGACTCTGGGGCCAACGTCCTGACTTTC,CASSETEGDSGANVLTF
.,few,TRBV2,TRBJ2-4,TGTGCCAGCAGTGGTGCAGCCAAAAACATTCAGTACTTC,CASSGAAKNIQYF
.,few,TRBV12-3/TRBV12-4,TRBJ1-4,TGTGCCAGCAGTTCCCCCGGGGGAGGGCTGGAAAAACTGTTTTTT,CASSSPGGGLEKLFF
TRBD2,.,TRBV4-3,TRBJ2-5,TGCGCCAGCAGCCAAGAGCTAGCGGCAGAGACCCAGTACTTC,CASSQELAAETQYF
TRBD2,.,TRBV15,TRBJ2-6,TGTGCCACCAGCAAAGGGAGGGCCTCATCTGGGGCCAACGTCCTGACTTTC,CATSKGRASSGANVLTF
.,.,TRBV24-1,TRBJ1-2,TGTGCCACCAGCGATTCCCGACCCCGGGAGGGCTACACCTTC,CATSDSRPREGYTF
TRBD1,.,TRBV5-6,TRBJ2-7,TGTGCCAGCAGCCGGGGACAGGGGATCGCCACCTACGAGCAGTACTTC,CASSRGQGIATYEQYF
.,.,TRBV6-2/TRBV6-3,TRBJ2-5,TGTGCCAGCAGTTGGGGCCATTCCCGGCTAGAGACCCAGTACTTC,CASSWGHSRLETQYF
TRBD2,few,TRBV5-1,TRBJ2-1,TGCGCCAGCAGCTTGGGGCGGCGGGAGAGGGGTGAGCAGTTCTTC,CASSLGRRERGEQFF
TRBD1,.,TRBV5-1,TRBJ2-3,TGCGCCAGCGGCAGGGACAGGAGTATAGATACGCAGTATTTT,CASGRDRSIDTQYF
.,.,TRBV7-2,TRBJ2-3,TGTGCCAGCGGAGGGCCCATTAGGGGTACAGATACGCAGTATTTT,CASGGPIRGTDTQYF
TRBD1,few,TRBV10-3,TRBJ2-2,TGTGCCATCAGGAAGACCAGCCTAGACAGGGGCACGAACACCGGGGAGCTGTTTTTT,CAIRKTSLDRGTNTGELFF
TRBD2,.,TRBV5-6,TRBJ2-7,TGTGCCAGCAGCTTGGATGTAGCGGGAGTCTACGAGCAGTACTTC,CASSLDVAGVYEQYF
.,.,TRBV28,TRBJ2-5,TGTGCCAGCAGTCCCCGAGGTAGCGGAGTCCAAGAGACCCAGTACTTC,CASSPRGSGVQETQYF
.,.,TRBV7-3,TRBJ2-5,TGTGCCAGCAGCTCCCACCCATGCAGCGGCCAAGAGACCCAGTACTTC,CASSSHPCSGQETQYF
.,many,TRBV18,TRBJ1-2,TGTGCCAGCTCACCGGAACAGGATTCTAACTATGGCTACACCTTC,CASSPEQDSNYGYTF
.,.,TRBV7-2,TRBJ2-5,TGTGCCAGCAGCCCCGGCTCGGCAGAGACCCAGTACTTC,CASSPGSAETQYF
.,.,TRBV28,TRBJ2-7,TGTGCCAGCAGGGTCGGGGGCTCGGGCTCCTACGAGCAGTACTTC,CASRVGGSGSYEQYF
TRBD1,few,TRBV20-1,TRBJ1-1,TGCAGTGCTAGAATTCAGGGGGTCGCTGAAGCTTTCTTT,CSARIQGVAEAFF